This paragraph reports one T cell receptor beta chain. Data came from immunoSEQ multiplex PCR; TCRdb stores just in-frame clones and leaves some out. The sample consists of under 70,000 clones, 70% to 90% of them appearing once. These data are taken from a study of OX40 agonist ivuxolimab in advanced cancers. V was clipped by 5 bases and J by 12 bases, with 17 bases between them. Germline CDR1 is KGHSH and CDR2 is LQKENI. This CDR3 region has 13 residues. This specimen was CD4+ or CD8+ T cells sorted from blood, taken in a trial of the OX40 agonist ivuxolimab. The V call is TRBV18, the J call TRBJ2-1, with D maybe TRBD1 (5 bases). This sequence was found in an adult with an advanced solid tumor such as melanoma, head and neck, liver or kidney cancer. CDR3 DNA: TGTGCCAGCTCAACAGGAACAGATATAGGGCAGTTCTTC. This gives the protein CASSTGTDIGQFF.